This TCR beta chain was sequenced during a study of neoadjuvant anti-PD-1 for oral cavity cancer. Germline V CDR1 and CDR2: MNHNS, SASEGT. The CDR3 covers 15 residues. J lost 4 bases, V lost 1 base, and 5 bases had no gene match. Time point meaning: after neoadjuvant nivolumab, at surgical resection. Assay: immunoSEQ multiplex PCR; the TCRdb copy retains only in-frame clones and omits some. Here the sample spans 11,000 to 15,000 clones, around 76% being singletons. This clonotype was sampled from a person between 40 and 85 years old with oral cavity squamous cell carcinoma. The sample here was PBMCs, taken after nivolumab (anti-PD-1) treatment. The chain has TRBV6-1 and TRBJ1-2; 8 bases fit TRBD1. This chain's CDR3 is CASSEGTGTFYGYTF. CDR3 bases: TGTGCCAGCAGTGAAGGGACAGGGACTTTCTATGGCTACACCTTC.